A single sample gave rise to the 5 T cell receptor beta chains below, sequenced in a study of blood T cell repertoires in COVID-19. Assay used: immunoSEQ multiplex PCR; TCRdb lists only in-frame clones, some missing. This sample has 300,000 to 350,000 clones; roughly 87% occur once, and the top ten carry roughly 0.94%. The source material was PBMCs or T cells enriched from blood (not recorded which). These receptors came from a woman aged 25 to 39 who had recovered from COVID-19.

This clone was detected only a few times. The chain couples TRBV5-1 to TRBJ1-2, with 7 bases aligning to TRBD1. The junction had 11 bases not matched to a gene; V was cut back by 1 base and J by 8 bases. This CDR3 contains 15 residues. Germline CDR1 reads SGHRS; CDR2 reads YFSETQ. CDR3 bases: TGCGCCAGCAGCTTGAGGGGGCGCGGGGAGGAAGGCTACACCTTC. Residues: CASSLRGRGEEGYTF.

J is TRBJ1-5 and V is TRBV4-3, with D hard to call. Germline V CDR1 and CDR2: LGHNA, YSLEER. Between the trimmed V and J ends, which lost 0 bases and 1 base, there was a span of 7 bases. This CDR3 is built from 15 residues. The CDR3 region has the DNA TGCGCCAGCAGCCAAGATCAGGCCAGCAATCAGCCCCAGCATTTT. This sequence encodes CASSQDQASNQPQHF.

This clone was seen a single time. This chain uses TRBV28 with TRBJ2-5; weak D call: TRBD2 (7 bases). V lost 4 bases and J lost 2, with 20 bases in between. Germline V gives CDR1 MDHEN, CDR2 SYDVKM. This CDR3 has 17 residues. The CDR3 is CASSSPLDGGLQETQYF. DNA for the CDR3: TGTGCCAGCAGTTCCCCGTTAGACGGGGGGCTACAAGAGACCCAGTACTTC.

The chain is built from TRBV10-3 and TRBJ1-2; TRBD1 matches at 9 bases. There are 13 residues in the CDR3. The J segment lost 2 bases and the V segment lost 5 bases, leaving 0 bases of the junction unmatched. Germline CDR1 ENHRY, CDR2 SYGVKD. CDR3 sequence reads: CAISTGGNYGYTF. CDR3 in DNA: TGTGCCATCAGTACAGGGGGCAACTATGGCTACACCTTC.

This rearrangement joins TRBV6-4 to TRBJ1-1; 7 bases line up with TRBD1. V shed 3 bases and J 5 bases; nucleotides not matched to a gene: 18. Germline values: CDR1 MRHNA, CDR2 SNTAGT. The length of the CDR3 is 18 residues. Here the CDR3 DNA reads TGTGCCAGCAGTGAATCGAGCCAGGGGGACTGGTTGGATACTGAAGCTTTCTTT. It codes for CASSESSQGDWLDTEAFF.